The TCR beta chain described here comes from a study of blood T cells in healthy people across ages. J gave up 4 bases and V 6 bases, and 10 bases lay outside the gene matches. The CDR3 runs to 14 residues. Germline CDR1 reads DFQATT; CDR2 reads SNEGSKA (reference sequence). A second PCR, run for roughly 7 to 12 cycles, used a sample-barcoded 5' primer plus a J-beta primer mix. TCRdb fed the 5' RACE reads into MiXCR, producing one record per CDR3 protein. The sample holds around 400,000 distinct CDR3 sequences, roughly half seen once. This clonotype turned up a few times. Antigen: not known. Points from the study as a whole: Diversity of TCR beta per million T cells declined in a roughly linear way with age.

V is TRBV20-1 and J is TRBJ2-3; 7 bases map to TRBD2. The sample comprised blood. The sequence was collected from a man between 60 and 75 years old in good health. As DNA, the CDR3 is TGCAGTGCCAGCCAGGAGGGAGGGGCAGATACGCAGTATTTT. This gives the protein CSASQEGGADTQYF.